This paragraph covers one T cell receptor beta chain sequence. This record belongs to a study of shared T cell receptors in the human thymus. The CDR3 consists of 14 residues. Trimming took off 2 bases at V and 8 bases at J, with 10 bases between the two ends. Germline values: CDR1 SGHDN, CDR2 FVKESK. The data were produced by immunoSEQ multiplex PCR, yet TCRdb's version contains in-frame clones alone and is incomplete. The sample records more than 550,000 clones, 80% to 90% being singletons. This sample was shared with a second study, whose subject was human thymus T cells. That paper states: Samples came from healthy Finnish infants during open corrective cardiac surgery. During corrective heart surgery, resections were taken, and the thymus tissue came from them. V and J genes seemed to be used with bias in thymic and blood repertoires. Unrelated individuals had highly overlapping thymic repertoires, as reported in related research.

This chain connects TRBV14 to TRBJ1-6; D possibly corresponds to TRBD1 (6 bases). The TCR sequence derives from a girl under three years old with a congenital heart defect. Input material: thymocytes. Written as DNA, the CDR3 is TGTGCCAGCAGCCAAACAGGGTTTTATTCACCCCTCCACTTT. As protein: CASSQTGFYSPLHF.